Each of the 11 T cell receptor beta chains below was sequenced from the same sample in a study of cytomegalovirus exposure and HLA in healthy donors. It was with 60 Vbeta and 13 Jbeta primers that the PCR ran. The table came from immunoSEQ multiplex PCR; TCRdb's copy has only in-frame clones and leaves some out. The table records approximately 220,000 clones, about 81% of them present only once. The sequencing input was PBMCs. These receptors were taken from a man aged 35-49 years in good health and CMV-seropositive.

V gene TRBV5-4 combines with J gene TRBJ1-2; D gene ambiguous. This CDR3 spans 14 amino acids. CDR1 and CDR2 (germline): SGHNT, YYREEE (reference sequence). The ends were cut back, 0 bases at V and 1 base at J, with 7 bases in the middle. The CDR3 region has the DNA TGTGCCAGCAGCTTGGCCGTCAGTAACTATGGCTACACCTTC. Translated, it gives CASSLAVSNYGYTF. Supplemented by reference TRBV5-4 and TRBJ1-2, the full variable domain reads ETGVTQSPTHLIKTRGQQVTLRCSSQSGHNTVSWYQQALGQGPQFIFQYYREEENGRGNFPPRFSGLQFPNYSSELNVNALELDDSALYLCASSLAVSNYGYTFGSGTRLTVV.

This chain connects TRBV18 to TRBJ2-1, with a tentative D call TRBD1 (6 bases). The V end lost 3 bases, the J end lost 10 bases, and 16 bases lay between the germline ends. The length of the CDR3 is 14 residues. CDR1 KGHSH and CDR2 LQKENI come from the germline V gene. The chain's CDR3 is CASSPPGRDREQFF. In nucleotides, the CDR3 is TGTGCCAGCTCACCTCCCGGCCGCGACAGGGAGCAGTTCTTC.

The gene calls are TRBV5-1 and TRBJ2-1; 8 positions match TRBD1. The germline gives CDR1 SGHRS, CDR2 YFSETQ. Trimming removed 6 bases from V and 0 bases from J; junction bases left unmatched: 8. CDR3 length equals 16 residues. CDR3 protein: CASTTSTGGSYNEQFF. CDR3 DNA: TGCGCCAGCACCACAAGTACAGGGGGCTCCTACAATGAGCAGTTCTTC.

The V and J genes are TRBV7-9 and TRBJ1-4, with D unclear. From germline, CDR1 is SEHNR and CDR2 FQNEAQ (reference sequence). This CDR3 comprises 15 residues. V lost 3 bases, J lost 4 bases, and 12 bases lay in between. In DNA form, the CDR3 reads TGTGCCAGCAGCTTCTATTCGGGGAGTAATGAAAAACTGTTTTTT. It codes for CASSFYSGSNEKLFF.

This clone was seen a few times. The chain is built from TRBV4-1 and TRBJ2-7; weak D call: TRBD1 (5 bases). The V gene's germline CDR1 is MGHRA and CDR2 YSYEKL. Trimming took 1 base from V and 6 from J, leaving 10 bases between them. The CDR3 is 13 residues long. The CDR3 loop reads CASSQVRRGEQYF. The DNA for the CDR3 is TGCGCCAGCAGCCAAGTTCGAAGGGGCGAGCAGTACTTC.

The chain recombines TRBV18 with TRBJ2-7, with TRBD1 matching over 7 bases. V shed 4 bases and J 1 base; nucleotides not matched to a gene: 1. CDR1 and CDR2 (germline): KGHSH, LQKENI. The CDR3 is 13 amino acids. The CDR3 protein is CASSRDSSYEQYF. The CDR3 coding sequence is TGTGCCAGCTCACGGGACAGTTCCTACGAGCAGTACTTC. Supplemented by reference TRBV18 and TRBJ2-7, the full variable domain reads NAGVMQNPRHLVRRRGQEARLRCSPMKGHSHVYWYRQLPEEGLKFMVYLQKENIIDESGMPKERFSAEFPKEGPSILRIQQVVRGDSAAYFCASSRDSSYEQYFGPGTRLTVT.

The chain uses TRBV6-4 and TRBJ1-6; weak D call: TRBD1 (5 bases). V was clipped by 3 bases and J by 7 bases, with 7 bases between them. CDR3 length: 13 residues. The germline gives CDR1 MRHNA, CDR2 SNTAGT. Here the CDR3 reads CASSEQGNSPLHF. As DNA, the CDR3 is TGTGCCAGCAGTGAGCAGGGAAATTCACCCCTCCACTTT.

The CDR3, as DNA: TGCAGCGTTGAATACAACACAGATACGCAGTATTTT. Translating gives CSVEYNTDTQYF. This chain connects TRBV29-1 to TRBJ2-3; D ambiguous. The germline V and J ends were trimmed by 2 bases and 2 bases, with 5 bases remaining between them. Germline V gene sequence: CDR1 SQVTM, CDR2 ANQGSEA. CDR3 size: 12 residues.

The chain employs TRBV27 and TRBJ2-7, with TRBD2 matching over 11 bases. The CDR3 spans 15 residues. Germline V gives CDR1 MNHEY, CDR2 SMNVEV (reference sequence). V gave up 5 bases and J gave up 4 bases; unmatched junction bases: 7. In nucleotides, the CDR3 is TGTGCCAGCAGTCTCGGGACTAGCGGTTTTTACGAGCAGTACTTC. Protein sequence: CASSLGTSGFYEQYF.

The chain links TRBV10-1 to TRBJ2-1; 8 bases are shared with TRBD1. The CDR3 covers 13 residues. The germline V gene encodes CDR1 WNHNN and CDR2 SYGVQD (reference sequence). The CDR3, as DNA: TGCGCGGAGAGGGACAGGACCTACAATGAGCAGTTCTTC. As protein: CAERDRTYNEQFF.

This sequence joins TRBV5-6 and TRBJ1-5; 9 nucleotides line up with TRBD1. The CDR3 runs to 16 residues. Looked up from germline, CDR1 is SGHDT and CDR2 is YYEEEE. Trimming took 5 bases from V and 2 from J; bases not matched to a gene: 8. The chain's CDR3 is CASSFMTGGGNQPQHF. CDR3 DNA sequence: TGTGCCAGCAGTTTCATGACAGGGGGAGGCAATCAGCCCCAGCATTTT. Using reference TRBV5-6 and TRBJ1-5 for the parts outside the CDR3, the full variable domain is DAGVTQSPTHLIKTRGQQVTLRCSPKSGHDTVSWYQQALGQGPQFIFQYYEEEERQRGNFPDRFSGHQFPNYSSELNVNALLLGDSALYLCASSFMTGGGNQPQHFGDGTRLSIL.